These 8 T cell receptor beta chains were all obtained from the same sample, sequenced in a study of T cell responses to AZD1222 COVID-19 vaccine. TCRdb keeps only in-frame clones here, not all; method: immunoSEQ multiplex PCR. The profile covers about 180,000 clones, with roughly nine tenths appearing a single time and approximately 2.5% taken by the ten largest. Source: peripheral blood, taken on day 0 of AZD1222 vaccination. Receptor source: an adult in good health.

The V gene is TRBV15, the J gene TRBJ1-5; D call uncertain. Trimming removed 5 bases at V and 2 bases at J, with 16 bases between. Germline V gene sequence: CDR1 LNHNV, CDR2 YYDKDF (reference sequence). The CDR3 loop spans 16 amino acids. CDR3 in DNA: TGTGCCACCAGCGGAATATCCAGAACGGGCAATCAGCCCCAGCATTTT. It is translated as CATSGISRTGNQPQHF. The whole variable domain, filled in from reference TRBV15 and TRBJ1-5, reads DAMVIQNPRYQVTQFGKPVTLSCSQTLNHNVMYWYQQKSSQAPKLLFHYYDKDFNNEADTPDNFQSRRPNTSFCFLDIRSPGLGDTAMYLCATSGISRTGNQPQHFGDGTRLSIL.

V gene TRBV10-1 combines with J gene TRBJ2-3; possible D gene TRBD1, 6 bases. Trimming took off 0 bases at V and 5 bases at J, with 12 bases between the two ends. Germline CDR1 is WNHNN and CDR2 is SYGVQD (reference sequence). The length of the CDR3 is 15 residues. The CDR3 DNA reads TGCGCCAGCAGTGAGTCGGGGGCGGATCGAGATACGCAGTATTTT. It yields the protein CASSESGADRDTQYF.

CDR3: CASQRTNTEAFF. As DNA, the CDR3 is TGTGCCAGCCAAAGGACGAACACTGAAGCTTTCTTT. The chain links TRBV6-5 to TRBJ1-1, with D unresolved. Germline V gene data show CDR1 as MNHEY and CDR2 as SVGAGI. Trimming pared 8 bases from V and 1 base from J, leaving 8 bases between. The CDR3 runs to 12 residues.

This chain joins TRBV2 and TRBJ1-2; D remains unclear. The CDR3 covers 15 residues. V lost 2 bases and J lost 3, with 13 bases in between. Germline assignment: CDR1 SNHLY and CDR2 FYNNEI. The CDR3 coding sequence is TGTGCCAGCAGTGAACGGGTAGGAACTCACTATGGCTACACCTTC. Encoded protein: CASSERVGTHYGYTF.

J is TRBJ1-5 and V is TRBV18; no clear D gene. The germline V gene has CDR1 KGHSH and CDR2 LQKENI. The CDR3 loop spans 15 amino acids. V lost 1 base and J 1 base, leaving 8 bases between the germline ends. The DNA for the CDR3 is TGTGCCAGCTCACCACGTTCTGGCAGCAATCAGCCCCAGCATTTT. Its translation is CASSPRSGSNQPQHF.

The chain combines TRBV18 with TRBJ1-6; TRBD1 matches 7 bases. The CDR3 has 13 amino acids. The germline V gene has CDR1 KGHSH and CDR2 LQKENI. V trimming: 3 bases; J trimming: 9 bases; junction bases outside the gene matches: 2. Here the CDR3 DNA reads TGTGCCAGCTCACCTACAGGGGCTTCACCCCTCCACTTT. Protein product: CASSPTGASPLHF. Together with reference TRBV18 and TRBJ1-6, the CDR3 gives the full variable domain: NAGVMQNPRHLVRRRGQEARLRCSPMKGHSHVYWYRQLPEEGLKFMVYLQKENIIDESGMPKERFSAEFPKEGPSILRIQQVVRGDSAAYFCASSPTGASPLHFGNGTRLTVT.

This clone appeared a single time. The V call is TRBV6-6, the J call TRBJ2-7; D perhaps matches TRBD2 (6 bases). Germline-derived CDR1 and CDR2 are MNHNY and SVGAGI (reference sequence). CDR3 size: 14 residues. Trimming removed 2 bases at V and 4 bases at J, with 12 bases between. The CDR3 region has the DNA TGTGCCAGCAGTTACCCCGGGGGAGTATACGAGCAGTACTTC. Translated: CASSYPGGVYEQYF.

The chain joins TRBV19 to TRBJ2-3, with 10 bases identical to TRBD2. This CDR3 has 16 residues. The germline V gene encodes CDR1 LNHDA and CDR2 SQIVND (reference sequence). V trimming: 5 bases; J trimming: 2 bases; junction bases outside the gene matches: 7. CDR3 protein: CASSAPSGGVTDTQYF. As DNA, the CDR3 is TGTGCCAGTAGTGCACCTAGCGGGGGTGTCACAGATACGCAGTATTTT.